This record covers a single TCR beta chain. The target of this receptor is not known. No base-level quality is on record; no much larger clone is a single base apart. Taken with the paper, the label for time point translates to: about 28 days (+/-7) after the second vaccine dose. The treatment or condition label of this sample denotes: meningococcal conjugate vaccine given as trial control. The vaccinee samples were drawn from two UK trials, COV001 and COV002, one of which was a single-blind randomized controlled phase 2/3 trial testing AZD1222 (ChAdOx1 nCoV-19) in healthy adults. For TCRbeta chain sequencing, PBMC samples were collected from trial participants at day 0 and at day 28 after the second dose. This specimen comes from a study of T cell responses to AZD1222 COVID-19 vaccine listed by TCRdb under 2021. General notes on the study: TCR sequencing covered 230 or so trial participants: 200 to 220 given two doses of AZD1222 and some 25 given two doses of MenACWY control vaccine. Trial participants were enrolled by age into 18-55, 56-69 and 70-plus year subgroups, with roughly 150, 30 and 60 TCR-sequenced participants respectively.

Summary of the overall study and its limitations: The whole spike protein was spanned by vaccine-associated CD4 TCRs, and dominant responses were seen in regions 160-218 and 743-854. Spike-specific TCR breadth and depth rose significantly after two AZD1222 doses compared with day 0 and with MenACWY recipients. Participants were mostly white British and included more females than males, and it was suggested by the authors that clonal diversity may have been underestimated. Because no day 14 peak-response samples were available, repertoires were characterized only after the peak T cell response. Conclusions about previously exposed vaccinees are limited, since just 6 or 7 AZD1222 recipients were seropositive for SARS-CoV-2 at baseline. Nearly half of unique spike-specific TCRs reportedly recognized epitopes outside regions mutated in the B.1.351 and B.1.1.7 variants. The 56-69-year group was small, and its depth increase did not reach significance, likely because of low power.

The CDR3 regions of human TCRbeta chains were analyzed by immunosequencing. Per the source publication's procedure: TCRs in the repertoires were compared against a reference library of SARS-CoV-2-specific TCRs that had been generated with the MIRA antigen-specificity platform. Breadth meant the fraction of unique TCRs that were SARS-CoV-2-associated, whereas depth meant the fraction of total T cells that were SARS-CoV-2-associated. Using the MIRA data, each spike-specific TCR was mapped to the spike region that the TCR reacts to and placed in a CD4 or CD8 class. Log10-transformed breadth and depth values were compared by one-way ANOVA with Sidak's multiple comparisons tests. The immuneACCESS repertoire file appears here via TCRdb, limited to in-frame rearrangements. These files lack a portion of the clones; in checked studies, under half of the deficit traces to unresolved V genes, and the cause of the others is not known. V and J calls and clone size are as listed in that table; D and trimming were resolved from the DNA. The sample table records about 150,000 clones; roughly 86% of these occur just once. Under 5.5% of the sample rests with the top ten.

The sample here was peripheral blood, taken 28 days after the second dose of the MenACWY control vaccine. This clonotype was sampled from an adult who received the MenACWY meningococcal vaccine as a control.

The CDR3 in this case is CASSLWQGVGYGYTF. The nucleotides are TGCGCCAGCAGCTTGTGGCAGGGGGTAGGCTATGGCTACACCTTC. Rearrangement joined TRBV5-1 to TRBJ1-2, with 7 bases matching TRBD1. CDR1 and CDR2 are read off the germline V gene as SGHRS and YFSETQ. Compared with germline, V lacks 1 base and J lacks 4 bases; bases without a gene match: 7. Including the terminal cysteine and phenylalanine, the CDR3 comprises 15 residues. The CDR3 DNA has 45 bases and is translated from base 1.